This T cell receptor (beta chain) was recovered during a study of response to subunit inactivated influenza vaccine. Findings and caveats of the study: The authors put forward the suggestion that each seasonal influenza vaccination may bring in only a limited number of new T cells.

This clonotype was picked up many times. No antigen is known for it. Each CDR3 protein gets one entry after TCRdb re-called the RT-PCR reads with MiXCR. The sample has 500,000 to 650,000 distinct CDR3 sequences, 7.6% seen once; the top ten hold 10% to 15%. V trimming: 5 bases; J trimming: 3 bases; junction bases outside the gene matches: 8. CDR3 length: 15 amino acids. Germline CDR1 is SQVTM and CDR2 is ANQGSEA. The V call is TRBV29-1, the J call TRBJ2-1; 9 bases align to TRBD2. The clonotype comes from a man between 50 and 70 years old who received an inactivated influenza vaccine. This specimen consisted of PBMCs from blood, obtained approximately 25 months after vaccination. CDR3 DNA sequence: TGCAGCGTTAAAGCGACTAGCGGAGTCTACAATGAGCAGTTCTTC. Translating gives CSVKATSGVYNEQFF.